Sequencing of this T cell receptor (beta chain) was carried out in a study of blood T cell repertoires in COVID-19 (dated by TCRdb to the early 2020s). About the full investigation: The collaborator samples originated in the United States, Italy and Spain and spanned the acute and convalescent phases of COVID-19. Where HLA class I and class II types were available, the types were taken from metadata supplied by the sample provider, not from assay-based typing. Deeply sampled blood TCRbeta repertoires from subjects exposed to, actively infected with, or recovered from COVID-19 were included in the dataset. Samples were obtained from the ongoing ImmuneRACE study (first 160 participants) and from about 1,300 subjects provided by 6 global collaborators. A de-identified subject ID, COVID-19 status, age in years and sex were almost always included in the sample metadata. The material from the prospective study consisted of cDNA or gDNA derived from T cells, B-cell-depleted T cells, or PBMCs. A freely available public database, intended as a resource for researchers studying the immune response to SARS-CoV-2, is where the repertoires were released. Here is what the overall study found, with its caveats: How much clinical and demographic metadata was included differed by source and by participant, and the metadata was provided uncurated.

Comments on this clone: Its antigen is currently not known. Base quality data are lacking; no much larger clone is found one base away.

TCRbeta CDR3 regions were amplified from genomic DNA using the immunoSEQ Assay, a bias-controlled multiplex PCR. As for the original processing: Within the assay, amplification of reference gene primers was used to estimate how many nucleated cells each sample contained. Sequence reads were collapsed and filtered to measure the absolute abundance of every unique TCRbeta CDR3 rearrangement. For each sample, productive Simpson clonality was calculated as the square root of Simpson's diversity index across productive rearrangements. Sourced from immuneACCESS, this table was stored by TCRdb with only in-frame sequences that have V and J called. A share of the clones is absent; for the studies checked, an unresolved V gene accounts for under half, and the remainder has no known explanation. V and J calls and clone size are those listed in that table; D and trimming were worked out from the DNA. For this sample the table gives more than 400,000 clones, of which roughly nine tenths were detected only once. The ten largest clonotypes hold 0.7% of the sample.

In the prospective study, participants were roughly 18 to 95 years old, resided in about 25 geographic areas of the United States, and were enrolled through a virtual design. Cohort assignment in the prospective study relied on participant-reported clinical history from a screening survey and a study questionnaire. ImmuneRACE Cohort 3 recovered participants were defined by two consecutive negative NP/OP PCR tests, healthcare professional clearance, or symptom resolution. Each participant in the prospective study had whole blood, serum and a nasopharyngeal or oropharyngeal swab collected by mobile phlebotomists. Prospective study participants could optionally give additional blood draws and questionnaires over a roughly 2-month period. Blood samples from the prospective study were shipped frozen or at room temperature prior to DNA extraction. The clonotype comes from a woman between 18 and 29 years old who had recovered from COVID-19. Sequencing was carried out using PBMCs or T cells enriched from blood (not recorded which).

The CDR3 protein is CASSLEGDRVHTEAFF. The base sequence is TGTGCCAGCAGTTTAGAAGGGGACAGGGTCCACACTGAAGCTTTCTTT. The chain is assembled from TRBV27 and TRBJ1-1, with 9 bases in between that match TRBD1. There are 16 amino acids in the CDR3, from cysteine to phenylalanine inclusive. Solely the CDR3 DNA is kept, with 48 bases framed from the first base. After removal of 2 bases from V and 3 bases from J, the junction retains 7 bases not matched to a gene. Based on the germline V gene (reference sequence), the CDR1 and CDR2 sequences are MNHEY and SMNVEV.